Presented here are 25 T cell receptor beta chains from one specimen sequenced in a study of T cell responses to AZD1222 COVID-19 vaccine. Sequencing was performed with immunoSEQ multiplex PCR; in TCRdb, only in-frame clones are kept and a portion is missing. The profile shows 80,000 to 95,000 clones, just under 90% of them singletons. The sample was peripheral blood, taken on day 0 of MenACWY control vaccination. The source is an adult in good health.

The chain couples TRBV7-8 to TRBJ2-2; no clear D. Germline CDR1 reads SGHVS; CDR2 reads FQNEAQ. The CDR3 loop spans 15 amino acids. With 5 bases removed from V and 2 bases from J, the gap between germline ends came to 12 bases. The CDR3 sequence: CASSPIRVNTGELFF. CDR3 DNA: TGTGCCAGCAGCCCTATTAGGGTCAACACCGGGGAGCTGTTTTTT.

The J gene is TRBJ1-6, the V gene TRBV19, with D possibly matching TRBD1 (5 bases). The germline gives CDR1 LNHDA, CDR2 SQIVND (reference sequence). V was trimmed by 7 bases and J by 5 bases, leaving 18 bases between them. The CDR3 covers 16 residues. The CDR3 DNA reads TGTGCCAGTACTTACTTCCGGGGCTCGGATAATTCACCCCTCCACTTT. Translating it yields CASTYFRGSDNSPLHF.

V gene TRBV29-1 combines with J gene TRBJ1-1; TRBD1 might be the D (5 bases). CDR3 length: 12 amino acids. V was cut by 4 bases and J by 4 bases, with 10 bases left in between. Germline lookup yields CDR1 SQVTM and CDR2 ANQGSEA. CDR3 region: CSVVAQGTEAFF. CDR3 DNA sequence: TGCAGCGTTGTAGCCCAGGGCACTGAAGCTTTCTTT.

The chain carries TRBV5-1 and TRBJ1-2; maybe TRBD1 (5 bases). The CDR3 extends over 13 amino acids. V was trimmed by 0 bases and J by 4 bases, leaving 7 bases between them. CDR1 is SGHRS and CDR2 is YFSETQ in the germline V gene. The CDR3 nucleotides read TGCGCCAGCAGCTTGGTCGGGGGCTATGGCTACACCTTC. Translation gives CASSLVGGYGYTF. Supplemented by reference TRBV5-1 and TRBJ1-2, the full variable domain reads KAGVTQTPRYLIKTRGQQVTLSCSPISGHRSVSWYQQTPGQGLQFLFEYFSETQRNKGNFPGRFSGRQFSNSRSEMNVSTLELGDSALYLCASSLVGGYGYTFGSGTRLTVV.

The rearrangement uses TRBV4-3 and TRBJ2-1, with 9 bases aligning to TRBD2. This CDR3 is built from 16 residues. Per the germline V gene, CDR1 is LGHNA and CDR2 is YSLEER. V shed 4 bases, J shed 9 bases, and the junction held 13 bases outside the gene matches. The CDR3 region has the DNA TGCGCCAGCAGCCCGAAACCGGGACTAGCATCGGGTGAGCAGTTCTTC. It encodes CASSPKPGLASGEQFF.

V is TRBV7-9 and J is TRBJ1-5; 9 bases fit TRBD1. The germline V gene encodes CDR1 SEHNR and CDR2 FQNEAQ (reference sequence). V was clipped by 3 bases and J by 7 bases; unmatched bases: 7. The CDR3 runs 15 residues. In DNA, the CDR3 is TGTGCCAGCAGCTTGGGGAGACAGGGGGACCAGCCCCAGCATTTT. This encodes CASSLGRQGDQPQHF.

The chain links TRBV6-5 to TRBJ1-2, with a possible D match to TRBD1 (5 bases). Germline CDR1 reads MNHEY; CDR2 reads SVGAGI. Trimming stripped 3 bases from V and 7 bases from J, with 12 bases between. The CDR3 length is 13 residues. The CDR3 is CASSYAGGSGYTF. The CDR3 DNA sequence: TGTGCCAGCAGTTATGCCGGGGGTTCTGGCTACACCTTC.

The chain recombines TRBV4-3 with TRBJ1-1, with a tentative D call TRBD1 (6 bases). CDR1 and CDR2 from the germline V gene are LGHNA and YSLEER. This CDR3 has 15 amino acids. The V end lost 0 bases, the J end lost 5 bases, and 13 bases lay between the germline ends. Here the CDR3 DNA reads TGCGCCAGCAGCCAAGATCCCCAGGGGAGGACTGAAGCTTTCTTT. This encodes CASSQDPQGRTEAFF.

This chain uses TRBV27 with TRBJ1-1; D is possibly TRBD1 (6 bases). V lost 5 bases, J lost 4 bases, and 14 bases lay in between. The CDR3 totals 14 residues. The V gene's germline CDR1 is MNHEY and CDR2 SMNVEV (reference sequence). DNA for the CDR3: TGTGCCAGCAGTCCCGGGACATGGGGCACTGAAGCTTTCTTT. Protein product: CASSPGTWGTEAFF.

This clone was detected once. J is TRBJ2-3 and V is TRBV6-2 or TRBV6-3; 7 bases fit TRBD2. With 2 bases clipped from V and 2 bases from J, the junction kept 10 bases outside the gene matches. CDR1 MNHEY and CDR2 SVGEGT come from the germline V gene. The CDR3 totals 17 residues. The CDR3 nucleotides read TGTGCCAGCAGTTACCCAATCAGCGGGGCCCTCACAGATACGCAGTATTTT. It yields the protein CASSYPISGALTDTQYF.

The chain has TRBV21-1 and TRBJ1-5. TRBV21-1 is a documented pseudogene. The CDR3 consists of 15 residues. CDR3 sequence: CASSALRGSNQPQHF. CDR3 in DNA: TGTGCCAGCAGCGCCCTCCGGGGTAGCAATCAGCCCCAGCATTTT.

The chain recombines TRBV9 with TRBJ2-3; D not resolved. In germline, CDR1 is SGDLS, CDR2 YYNGEE. The V and J ends lost 5 bases and 3 bases respectively, with 16 bases between them. The CDR3 loop spans 15 amino acids. DNA for the CDR3: TGTGCCAGCAGAAATGGGCCCGGCGAAACAGATACGCAGTATTTT. Translation gives CASRNGPGETDTQYF. The full variable domain, completed using reference TRBV9 and TRBJ2-3, is DSGVTQTPKHLITATGQRVTLRCSPRSGDLSVYWYQQSLDQGLQFLIQYYNGEERAKGNILERFSAQQFPDLHSELNLSSLELGDSALYFCASRNGPGETDTQYFGPGTRLTVL.

The rearrangement uses TRBV5-1 and TRBJ1-1; no firm D call. The CDR3 runs 11 residues. V lost 3 bases, J lost 11 bases, and 11 bases lay in between. Looked up from germline, CDR1 is SGHRS and CDR2 is YFSETQ. The DNA of the CDR3 is TGCGCCAGCAGCTCCGAAGCTGGGGCTTTCTTT. It yields the protein CASSSEAGAFF.

The chain carries TRBV9 and TRBJ2-5, with 7 bases identical to TRBD1. Per germline, CDR1 SGDLS and CDR2 YYNGEE. The CDR3 has 17 amino acids. V trimming: 0 bases; J trimming: 1 base; junction bases outside the gene matches: 9. CDR3 loop: CASSVATAGGSQETQYF. CDR3 coding DNA: TGTGCCAGCAGCGTAGCTACGGCAGGGGGTTCCCAAGAGACCCAGTACTTC.

This sequence joins TRBV19 and TRBJ1-1; D not certain. The CDR3 runs to 13 residues. Trimming shortened V by 4 bases and J by 0 bases, and 6 bases separated the two germline ends. Germline CDR1 LNHDA, CDR2 SQIVND (reference sequence). For the CDR3, the DNA is TGTGCCAGTAGTACAGGAATGAACACTGAAGCTTTCTTT. Its translation is CASSTGMNTEAFF.

The chain uses TRBV27 and TRBJ2-2; possible D gene TRBD1, 6 bases. This CDR3 has 13 amino acids. V lost 4 bases to trimming and J lost 5 bases, with 8 bases between them. In germline, CDR1 is MNHEY, CDR2 SMNVEV (reference sequence). In nucleotides, the CDR3 is TGTGCCAGCAGTTATCAGGGGACCGGGGAGCTGTTTTTT. Translating it yields CASSYQGTGELFF.

V usage is TRBV29-1 and J usage is TRBJ2-7; possibly TRBD1 for D (6 bases). Germline CDR1 SQVTM, CDR2 ANQGSEA. The V end lost 7 bases, the J end lost 2 bases, and 12 bases lay between the germline ends. This CDR3 has 12 amino acids. In nucleotides, the CDR3 is TGCAGCGCGGTAGGGGGTCCCTACGAGCAGTACTTC. As protein: CSAVGGPYEQYF.

The gene calls are TRBV14 and TRBJ1-2; no definite D call. The CDR3 runs to 16 residues. Deletions cut 0 bases from V and 5 bases from J, with 16 bases between. Germline assignment: CDR1 SGHDN and CDR2 FVKESK. The CDR3 bases are TGTGCCAGCAGCCAAGAAGACGTCGACCGAGGATATGGCTACACCTTC. Amino acids: CASSQEDVDRGYGYTF.

The chain employs TRBV21-1 and TRBJ2-2; the DNA was not used to check the table's D call, TRBD1. TRBV21-1 is a pseudogene segment. The CDR3 covers 15 residues. The CDR3 bases are TGTGCCAGCAGCGGGGACAGGCAGTGCACCGGGGAGCTGTTTTTT. Translation: CASSGDRQCTGELFF.

V and J are TRBV27 and TRBJ1-6; D might be TRBD1 (5 bases). CDR1 and CDR2 (germline): MNHEY, SMNVEV (reference sequence). The CDR3 runs 14 residues. V was cut by 2 bases and J by 10 bases, with 12 bases left in between. CDR3 DNA sequence: TGTGCCAGCAGTTTAGCCGGGGGAGGGTCACCCCTCCACTTT. It specifies CASSLAGGGSPLHF.

The chain combines TRBV6-1 with TRBJ1-2, with a possible D match to TRBD1 (5 bases). CDR1 MNHNS and CDR2 SASEGT come from the germline V gene. The CDR3 spans 14 residues. The V gene lost 2 bases and the J gene lost 4 bases, with 11 bases spanning the gap. The CDR3 nucleotides read TGTGCCAGCAGTGAAATTCGGGGCAGCTATGGCTACACCTTC. As protein: CASSEIRGSYGYTF.

This rearrangement joins TRBV3-1 (or the pseudogene TRBV3-2) to TRBJ2-1; TRBD1 might be the D (5 bases). The CDR3 totals 13 residues. Deletions cut 1 base from V and 10 bases from J, with 11 bases between. Germline V gives CDR1 LGHDT, CDR2 YNNKEL (reference sequence). CDR3 bases: TGTGCCAGCAGCCAAGTTGGGAAGGGGGAGCAGTTCTTC. Translation gives CASSQVGKGEQFF.

The chain is built from TRBV7-6 and TRBJ1-5; 7 nucleotides align to TRBD1. In germline, CDR1 is SGHVS, CDR2 FNYEAQ. V dropped 5 bases and J dropped 3; count of bases not matched to a gene: 4. This CDR3 has 14 amino acids. This CDR3 reads CASSLQGHNQPQHF. Here the CDR3 DNA reads TGTGCCAGCAGCCTACAGGGGCACAATCAGCCCCAGCATTTT.

The chain couples TRBV6-2 or TRBV6-3 to TRBJ2-3; possibly TRBD2 for D (7 bases). Deletions cut 4 bases from V and 5 bases from J, with 19 bases between. This CDR3 contains 16 residues. From germline, CDR1 is MNHEY and CDR2 SVGEGT. CDR3 protein: CASSLPLGGREDTQYF. The CDR3 DNA reads TGTGCCAGCAGTTTACCCTTGGGGGGGCGGGAAGATACGCAGTATTTT.

Only one count was recorded for this clone. The chain recombines TRBV4-3 with TRBJ2-7, with a tentative D call TRBD1 (5 bases). Germline lookup yields CDR1 LGHNA and CDR2 YSLEER. CDR3 length: 15 residues. The V gene lost 0 bases and the J gene lost 1 base, with 10 bases spanning the gap. In DNA form, the CDR3 reads TGCGCCAGCAGCCAAGAAGGAGACAGATCCTACGAGCAGTACTTC. It is translated as CASSQEGDRSYEQYF.